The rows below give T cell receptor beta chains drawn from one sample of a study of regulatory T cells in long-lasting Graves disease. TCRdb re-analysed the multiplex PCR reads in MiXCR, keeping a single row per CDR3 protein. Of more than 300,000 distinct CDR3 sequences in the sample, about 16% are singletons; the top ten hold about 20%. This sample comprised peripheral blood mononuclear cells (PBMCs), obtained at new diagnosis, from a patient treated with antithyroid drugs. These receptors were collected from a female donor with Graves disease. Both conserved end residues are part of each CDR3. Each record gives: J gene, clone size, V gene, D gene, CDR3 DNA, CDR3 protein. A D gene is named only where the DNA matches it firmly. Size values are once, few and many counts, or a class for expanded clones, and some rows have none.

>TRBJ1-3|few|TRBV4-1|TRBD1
TGCGCCAGCGGGACAGGGGGCGCGATAGCTGGAAACACCATATATTTT
CASGTGGAIAGNTIYF
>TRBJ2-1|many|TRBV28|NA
TGTGCCAGCAGTTTAGGGCTATCCTCCAATGAGCAGTTCTTC
CASSLGLSSNEQFF
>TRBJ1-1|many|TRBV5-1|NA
TGTGCCAGCAGCCAAAACGGACATTCCCCTCTGAACACTGAAGCTTTCTTT
CASSQNGHSPLNTEAFF
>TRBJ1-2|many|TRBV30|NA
TGTGCCTGGAGCTCCGGGGGGTCCTCTTATGGCTACACCTTC
CAWSSGGSSYGYTF
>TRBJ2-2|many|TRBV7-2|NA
TGTGCCAGCAGCTTTCGGGGCAGGAAGAACACCGGGGAGCTGTTTTTT
CASSFRGRKNTGELFF
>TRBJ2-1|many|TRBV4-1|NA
TGCGCCAGCAGCCAATCCATAAACGGGGGCAGCTCCTACAATGAGCAGTTCTTC
CASSQSINGGSSYNEQFF
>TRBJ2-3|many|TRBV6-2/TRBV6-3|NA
TGTGCCAGCAGATCCCTAGGGAGTTTCGCCCTCACAGATACGCAGTATTTT
CASRSLGSFALTDTQYF
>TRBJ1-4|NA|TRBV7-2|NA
TGTGCCAGCAGCGAAGGGAGGCGCAGCCTGGAAAAACTGTTTTTT
CASSEGRRSLEKLFF
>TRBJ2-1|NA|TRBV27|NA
TGTGCCAGCAACGCCAGGGGGGACCCCTCCTACAATGAGCAGTTCTTC
CASNARGDPSYNEQFF
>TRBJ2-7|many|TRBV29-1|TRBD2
TGCAGCGTTGACCCTAGCGGGAGTGGGTACGAGCAGTACTTC
CSVDPSGSGYEQYF
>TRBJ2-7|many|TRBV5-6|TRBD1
TGTGCCAGCACCCCGGGGACAGGAGATGACGAGCAGTACTTC
CASTPGTGDDEQYF
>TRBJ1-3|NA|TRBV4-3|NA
TGCGCCAGCAGCCAAGTAGAGGGTACTGGAAACACCATATATTTT
CASSQVEGTGNTIYF